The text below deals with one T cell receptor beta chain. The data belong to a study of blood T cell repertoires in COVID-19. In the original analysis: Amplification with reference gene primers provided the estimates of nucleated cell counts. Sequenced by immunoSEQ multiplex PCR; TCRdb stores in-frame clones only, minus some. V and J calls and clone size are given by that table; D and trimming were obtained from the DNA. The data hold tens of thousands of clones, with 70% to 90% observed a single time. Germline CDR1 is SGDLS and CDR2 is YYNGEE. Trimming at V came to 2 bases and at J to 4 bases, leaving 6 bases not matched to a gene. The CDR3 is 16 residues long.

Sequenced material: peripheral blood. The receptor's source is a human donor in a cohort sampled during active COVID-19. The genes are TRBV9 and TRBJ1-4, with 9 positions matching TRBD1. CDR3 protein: CASSVTGGRGNEKLFF. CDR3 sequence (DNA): TGTGCCAGCAGCGTCACAGGGGGCAGAGGTAATGAAAAACTGTTTTTT.